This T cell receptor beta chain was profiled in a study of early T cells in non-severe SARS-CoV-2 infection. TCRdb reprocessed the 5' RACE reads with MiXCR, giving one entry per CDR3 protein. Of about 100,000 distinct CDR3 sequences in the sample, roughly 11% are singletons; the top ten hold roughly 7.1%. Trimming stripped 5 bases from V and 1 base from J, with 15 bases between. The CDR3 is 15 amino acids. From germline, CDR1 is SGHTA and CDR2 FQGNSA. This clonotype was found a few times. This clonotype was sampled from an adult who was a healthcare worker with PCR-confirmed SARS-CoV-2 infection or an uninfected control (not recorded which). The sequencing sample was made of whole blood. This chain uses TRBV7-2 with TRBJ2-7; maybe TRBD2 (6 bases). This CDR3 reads CASSPAGTASYEQYF. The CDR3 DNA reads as TGTGCCAGCAGCCCGGCGGGGACGGCTTCCTACGAGCAGTACTTC.